A single sample gave rise to the 17 T cell receptor beta chains below, sequenced in a study of T cell responses to AZD1222 COVID-19 vaccine. The method was immunoSEQ multiplex PCR; TCRdb's version includes in-frame clones alone and lacks a portion of them. The table includes nearly 110,000 clones, about 93% detected once. The sequencing here drew on peripheral blood, taken on day 0 of AZD1222 vaccination. Receptors originate from an adult in good health.

DNA for the CDR3: TGCGCCAGCAGCCTTCTTTGGTCCCTCTCCTACAATGAGCAGTTCTTC. This sequence encodes CASSLLWSLSYNEQFF. This rearrangement joins TRBV5-1 to TRBJ2-1; no clear D gene. V was trimmed by 4 bases and J by 0 bases, leaving 14 bases between them. The CDR3 has 16 amino acids. The V gene's germline CDR1 is SGHRS and CDR2 YFSETQ.

The V call is TRBV7-2, the J call TRBJ2-1, with TRBD1 identical over 7 bases. CDR1 is SGHTA and CDR2 is FQGNSA in the germline V gene. The junction had 7 bases not matched to a gene; V was cut back by 5 bases and J by 0 bases. This CDR3 region has 16 residues. CDR3 region: CASSPRGQSSYNEQFF. DNA for the CDR3: TGTGCCAGCAGCCCCAGGGGACAGAGCTCCTACAATGAGCAGTTCTTC.

The V and J genes are TRBV12-3 or TRBV12-4 and TRBJ1-1; the D is unclear. Trimming took 5 bases from V and 11 from J, leaving 18 bases between them. The CDR3 totals 13 residues. The CDR3, as DNA: TGTGCCAGCAGTCCCCGGCCAAACGGTAGTGCTTTCTTT. Translation: CASSPRPNGSAFF.

This clone was counted a few times. This chain connects TRBV6-1 to TRBJ1-2; 9 bases are shared with TRBD1. Germline V gives CDR1 MNHNS, CDR2 SASEGT. The CDR3 spans 16 residues. V gave up 3 bases and J gave up 4 bases; unmatched junction bases: 9. The CDR3 DNA sequence: TGTGCCAGCAGTGACGGGGACAGGGCGGCTCGCTATGGCTACACCTTC. Translated, it gives CASSDGDRAARYGYTF.

In its sample, this clone was seen a few times. The CDR3 DNA is TGTGCCAGCAAAGGGCAGTACTTC. Translating gives CASKGQYF. This chain uses TRBV11-3 with TRBJ2-7; D ambiguous. The V gene lost 7 bases and the J gene lost 9 bases, with 4 bases spanning the gap. The CDR3 is made up of 8 amino acids. CDR1 is SGHNT, CDR2 YENEEA, per germline.

The chain combines TRBV5-1 with TRBJ1-6, with unresolved D. The germline V gene encodes CDR1 SGHRS and CDR2 YFSETQ. Deletions cut 2 bases from V and 3 bases from J, with 9 bases between. The CDR3 runs 15 residues. The CDR3 is CASSLPTDYNSPLHF. The CDR3 DNA follows: TGCGCCAGCAGCTTACCAACAGACTATAATTCACCCCTCCACTTT. Drawing the rest from reference TRBV5-1 and TRBJ1-6, the complete variable domain is KAGVTQTPRYLIKTRGQQVTLSCSPISGHRSVSWYQQTPGQGLQFLFEYFSETQRNKGNFPGRFSGRQFSNSRSEMNVSTLELGDSALYLCASSLPTDYNSPLHFGNGTRLTVT.

The rearrangement joins TRBV5-6 to TRBJ1-3; D unclear. The germline V gene encodes CDR1 SGHDT and CDR2 YYEEEE. V was pared by 2 bases and J by 0 bases, with 6 bases between. The CDR3 loop spans 14 amino acids. CDR3 amino acids: CASSFGRSGNTIYF. The CDR3, as DNA: TGTGCCAGCAGCTTTGGACGCTCTGGAAACACCATATATTTT.

V is TRBV12-3 or TRBV12-4 and J is TRBJ1-5; D not certain. Trimming left V 5 bases short and J 4 bases short, with 9 bases between. This CDR3 is built from 13 residues. This CDR3 reads CASSASMNQPQHF. CDR3 DNA: TGTGCCAGCAGTGCCTCGATGAATCAGCCCCAGCATTTT.

The rearrangement joins TRBV7-9 to TRBJ2-4; no clear D. V shed 1 base and J shed 9 bases, with 7 bases lying between them. Per the germline V gene, CDR1 is SEHNR and CDR2 is FQNEAQ (reference sequence). This CDR3 has 12 residues. CDR3 region: CASSLETGIQYF. CDR3 bases: TGTGCCAGCAGCTTAGAGACGGGCATTCAGTACTTC. The whole variable domain, filled in from reference TRBV7-9 and TRBJ2-4, reads DTGVSQNPRHKITKRGQNVTFRCDPISEHNRLYWYRQTLGQGPEFLTYFQNEAQLEKSRLLSDRFSAERPKGSFSTLEIQRTEQGDSAMYLCASSLETGIQYFGAGTRLSVL.

CDR3 sequence reads: CAINSGASDTQYF. The CDR3 region has the DNA TGTGCCATCAACAGCGGGGCCTCAGATACGCAGTATTTT. The chain uses TRBV10-3 and TRBJ2-3, with 7 bases matching TRBD2. CDR1 ENHRY and CDR2 SYGVKD come from the germline V gene. The V segment lost 7 bases and the J segment 4 bases; nucleotides outside the gene matches: 5. The CDR3 is 13 amino acids.

The chain links TRBV19 to TRBJ1-2; weak D call: TRBD1 (6 bases). The CDR3 covers 12 residues. From germline, CDR1 is LNHDA and CDR2 SQIVND (reference sequence). The ends were cut back, 4 bases at V and 6 bases at J, with 9 bases in the middle. The CDR3: CASSTGEDGYTF. CDR3 bases: TGTGCCAGTAGTACAGGGGAAGATGGCTACACCTTC.

This clone was seen once. V and J are TRBV4-3 and TRBJ1-6, with D tentatively TRBD1 (6 bases). CDR3 size: 15 residues. Deletions cut 1 base from V and 8 bases from J, with 12 bases between. From germline, CDR1 is LGHNA and CDR2 YSLEER. DNA for the CDR3: TGCGCCAGCAGCCAAGGTACAGGGAGGGATTCACCCCTCCACTTT. It codes for CASSQGTGRDSPLHF.

The chain has TRBV7-2 and TRBJ2-1; either TRBD1 or TRBD2 may supply D (5 bases each). Germline V gene data show CDR1 as SGHTA and CDR2 as FQGNSA. The V gene lost 0 bases and the J gene lost 2 bases, with 8 bases spanning the gap. The CDR3 is made up of 15 amino acids. The CDR3: CASSLAGDPYNEQFF. The CDR3 bases are TGTGCCAGCAGCTTAGCGGGGGACCCCTACAATGAGCAGTTCTTC.

The chain combines TRBV4-3 with TRBJ2-1; possibly TRBD1 or TRBD2 for D (5 bases each). This CDR3 contains 17 residues. V lost 0 bases and J 5 bases, leaving 17 bases between the germline ends. Germline V lookup: CDR1 LGHNA, CDR2 YSLEER. The chain's CDR3 is CASSQDSVARGNNEQFF. CDR3 coding DNA: TGCGCCAGCAGCCAAGATTCAGTAGCGAGGGGAAACAATGAGCAGTTCTTC.

V usage is TRBV6-5 and J usage is TRBJ2-7; a possible D gene is TRBD1 (7 bases). CDR1 is MNHEY, CDR2 SVGAGI, per germline. CDR3 size: 16 residues. Trimming removed 0 bases at V and 0 bases at J, with 12 bases between. The DNA of the CDR3 is TGTGCCAGCAGTTACTCGGCGGGACAGCCCTCCTACGAGCAGTACTTC. It specifies CASSYSAGQPSYEQYF.

The DNA for the CDR3 is TGTGCCAGCAGCCAAGATTCAAGACAGGGAGGTGGGAAAGCTTTCTTT. It encodes CASSQDSRQGGGKAFF. The rearrangement links TRBV3-1 (or the pseudogene TRBV3-2) to TRBJ1-1; TRBD1 aligns across 7 bases. This CDR3 is 16 amino acids long. The V and J ends lost 0 bases and 9 bases, in that order; junction bases with no gene match: 13. Germline-derived CDR1 and CDR2 are LGHDT and YNNKEL (reference sequence).

The V call is TRBV4-3, the J call TRBJ2-4; a weak D match, TRBD2 (6 bases). Germline assignment: CDR1 LGHNA and CDR2 YSLEER. CDR3 length equals 17 residues. V was pared by 5 bases and J by 1 base, with 18 bases between. CDR3 amino acids: CASSYIAGTSAKNIQYF. The CDR3 DNA reads TGCGCCAGCAGCTATATCGCCGGGACTTCGGCCAAAAACATTCAGTACTTC.